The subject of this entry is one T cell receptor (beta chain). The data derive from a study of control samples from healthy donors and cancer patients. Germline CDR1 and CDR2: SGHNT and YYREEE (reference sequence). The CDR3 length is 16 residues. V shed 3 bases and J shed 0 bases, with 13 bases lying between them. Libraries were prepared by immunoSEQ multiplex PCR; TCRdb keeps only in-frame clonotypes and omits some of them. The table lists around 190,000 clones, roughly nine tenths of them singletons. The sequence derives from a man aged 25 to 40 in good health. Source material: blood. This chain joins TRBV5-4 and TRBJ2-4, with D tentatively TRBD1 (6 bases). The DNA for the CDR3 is TGTGCCAGCAGCTCGCCGGGACACCTAGCCAAAAACATTCAGTACTTC. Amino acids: CASSSPGHLAKNIQYF.